This passage covers 32 T cell receptor beta chains from one sample sequenced in a study of blood T cells in healthy people across ages (dated by TCRdb to about 2015). Preparation of the library involved 5' RACE. This sample was sequenced with an Illumina HiSeq 2500. A second about 7 to 12 cycle PCR used a sample-barcoded 5' primer and a J-beta primer mix. The raw public reads went through TCRdb reprocessing: fastp at Q25, MiXCR clone calling, in-frame beta chains kept. A single entry per CDR3 protein holds the most common genes and DNA from its merged rows. This sample is represented by 550,000 to 700,000 distinct CDR3 sequences; approximately 25% of them were singletons. Less than 20% of the sample goes to the ten largest clones. The sequenced sample was blood. The receptors here all came from a woman in her 70s in good health.

This clonotype showed up just a few times. This chain joins TRBV5-6 and TRBJ1-5, with 11 nucleotides matching TRBD1. J gave up 7 bases and V 0 bases, and 6 bases lay outside the gene matches. Germline CDR1 SGHDT, CDR2 YYEEEE. The CDR3 extends over 16 amino acids. The CDR3 DNA is TGTGCCAGCAGCTTGGTCAGGACAGGGGGCCTGCAGCCCCAGCATTTT. It codes for CASSLVRTGGLQPQHF. Variable domain in full (rest from reference TRBV5-6 and TRBJ1-5): DAGVTQSPTHLIKTRGQQVTLRCSPKSGHDTVSWYQQALGQGPQFIFQYYEEEERQRGNFPDRFSGHQFPNYSSELNVNALLLGDSALYLCASSLVRTGGLQPQHFGDGTRLSIL.

This sequence joins TRBV2 and TRBJ2-7, with D possibly TRBD1 on 6 matching bases. Germline lookup yields CDR1 SNHLY and CDR2 FYNNEI. The CDR3 runs 16 residues. V shed 6 bases and J shed 0 bases, with 18 bases lying between them. The CDR3: CASSLPTTGTSYEQYF. CDR3 coding DNA: TGTGCCAGCAGCTTACCGACGACAGGAACCTCCTACGAGCAGTACTTC.

This clonotype was observed a handful of times. A much more abundant neighbour one base away suggests this may be a read error. The chain employs TRBV6-2 or TRBV6-3 and TRBJ2-2; no firm D call. The germline CDR1 and CDR2 sequences are MNHEY and SVGEGT. With 7 bases removed from V and 3 bases from J, the gap between germline ends came to 12 bases. CDR3 length: 14 residues. For the CDR3, the DNA is TGTGCCAGCACCTACTGGAAGGACACCGGGGAGCTGTTTTTT. Its protein product is CASTYWKDTGELFF.

This clonotype has just one count. V usage is TRBV11-2 and J usage is TRBJ2-1; 14 bases match TRBD2. Germline V gene data show CDR1 as SGHAT and CDR2 as FQNNGV. The junction had 10 bases not matched to a gene; V was cut back by 5 bases and J by 7 bases. The CDR3 loop spans 17 amino acids. CDR3 sequence reads: CASSPGTSGGPGNEQFF. The DNA of the CDR3 is TGTGCCAGCAGCCCCGGGACTAGCGGGGGCCCGGGGAATGAGCAGTTCTTC.

The rearrangement uses TRBV11-1 and TRBJ1-4; TRBD1 matches 8 bases. V lost 1 base to trimming and J lost 0 bases; unmatched junction nucleotides: 19. The CDR3 sequence is 22 residues long. Germline CDR1 is SGHAT and CDR2 is FQDESV (reference sequence). This CDR3 reads CASSLDGTGPESVFPTNEKLFF. The CDR3 DNA follows: TGTGCCAGCAGCTTAGATGGGACAGGTCCGGAGTCGGTTTTCCCAACTAATGAAAAACTGTTTTTT.

The V and J genes are TRBV27 and TRBJ2-3, with D maybe TRBD2 (6 bases). The germline V gene encodes CDR1 MNHEY and CDR2 SMNVEV (reference sequence). V shed 3 bases and J shed 1 base, with 8 bases lying between them. CDR3 size: 14 residues. CDR3 nucleotides: TGTGCCAGCAGTTTTACGGGGGGCACAGATACGCAGTATTTT. Translating it yields CASSFTGGTDTQYF.

The sample holds many counts of this clonotype. The gene calls are TRBV5-4 and TRBJ2-2; a possible D gene is TRBD2 (6 bases). This CDR3 region has 13 residues. V lost 2 bases to trimming and J lost 6 bases, with 8 bases between them. The V gene's germline CDR1 is SGHNT and CDR2 YYREEE (reference sequence). The CDR3 DNA sequence: TGTGCCAGCAGCTTCGGCGGGGCCGGGGAGCTGTTTTTT. Protein: CASSFGGAGELFF.

This clonotype was counted only a few times. The V call is TRBV11-2, the J call TRBJ2-7; 8 nucleotides align to TRBD1. Trimming took 5 bases from V and 3 from J; bases not matched to a gene: 9. The CDR3 sequence is 15 residues long. The germline CDR1 and CDR2 sequences are SGHAT and FQNNGV. CDR3 DNA sequence: TGTGCCAGCAGCGGATCAGGGGGCCAGGTCTACGAGCAGTACTTC. Protein: CASSGSGGQVYEQYF. The full variable domain, completed using reference TRBV11-2 and TRBJ2-7, is EAGVAQSPRYKIIEKRQSVAFWCNPISGHATLYWYQQILGQGPKLLIQFQNNGVVDDSQLPKDRFSAERLKGVDSTLKIQPAKLEDSAVYLCASSGSGGQVYEQYFGPGTRLTVT.

V is TRBV6-6 and J is TRBJ2-3; D unclear. From germline, CDR1 is MNHNY and CDR2 SVGAGI (reference sequence). The CDR3 consists of 15 residues. Deletions cut 0 bases from V and 8 bases from J, with 15 bases between. The CDR3 nucleotides are TGTGCCAGCAGTTACTCGAGTAAGGCCGCCGGTACGCAGTATTTT. Translation: CASSYSSKAAGTQYF.

This clonotype was detected only a few times. The chain is built from TRBV29-1 and TRBJ2-5, with 8 bases that match TRBD2. Unmatched junction bases numbered 7, after V lost 5 bases and J lost 2 bases. The CDR3 loop spans 14 amino acids. Looked up from germline, CDR1 is SQVTM and CDR2 is ANQGSEA. This chain's CDR3 is CSVLPAGVQETQYF. CDR3 coding DNA: TGCAGCGTTTTACCAGCGGGGGTTCAAGAGACCCAGTACTTC.

The sample holds many counts of this clonotype. This chain links TRBV6-2 or TRBV6-3 with TRBJ2-1, with D unresolved. With 7 bases removed from V and 7 bases from J, the gap between germline ends came to 17 bases. The CDR3 has 14 residues. Germline loops: CDR1 MNHEY, CDR2 SVGEGT. This CDR3 reads CASTPIREANEQFF. CDR3 DNA sequence: TGTGCCAGCACCCCCATAAGAGAAGCGAATGAGCAGTTCTTC.

The genes are TRBV5-1 and TRBJ2-3; no reliable D call. Trimming took off 4 bases at V and 3 bases at J, with 6 bases between the two ends. This CDR3 region has 12 residues. Germline loops: CDR1 SGHRS, CDR2 YFSETQ. CDR3 amino acids: CASSQPTDTQYF. DNA for the CDR3: TGCGCCAGCAGCCAGCCGACAGATACGCAGTATTTT.

This clonotype has ten or more counts. This chain joins TRBV3-1 and TRBJ2-5; a weak D match, TRBD2 (5 bases). Germline lookup yields CDR1 LGHDT and CDR2 YNNKEL (reference sequence). V was shortened by 4 bases and J by 2 bases, with 14 bases between the two germline ends. The CDR3 is made up of 15 amino acids. For the CDR3, the DNA is TGTGCCAGCAGCCTTTCCTCACTAGTACAAGAGACCCAGTACTTC. Protein: CASSLSSLVQETQYF.

A word on this clonotype: This may be a read error, as it is one base from a much larger clone. The chain uses TRBV3-1 and TRBJ1-4; 8 bases line up with TRBD1. The germline V gene encodes CDR1 LGHDT and CDR2 YNNKEL (reference sequence). CDR3 length: 16 amino acids. J lost 10 bases, V lost 0 bases, and 10 bases had no gene match. The CDR3 is CASSQDWTGQEGKLFF. In DNA form, the CDR3 reads TGTGCCAGCAGCCAAGATTGGACAGGGCAGGAAGGAAAACTGTTTTTT.

The chain couples TRBV28 to TRBJ1-5, with D maybe TRBD1 (5 bases). With 3 bases removed from V and 1 base from J, the gap between germline ends came to 10 bases. CDR3 length equals 15 residues. Germline V gene lookup returns CDR1 MDHEN and CDR2 SYDVKM. CDR3 in DNA: TGTGCCAGCAGTTTCCTAGACAGAAGCAATCAGCCCCAGCATTTT. Amino acids: CASSFLDRSNQPQHF.

This chain joins TRBV7-8 and TRBJ1-5; unclear D gene. Trimming left V 4 bases short and J 0 bases short, with 19 bases between. The CDR3 has 18 residues. The germline gives CDR1 SGHVS, CDR2 FQNEAQ. The DNA of the CDR3 is TGTGCCAGCAGCTGGCTCGACATGGCCCTAGGTAGCAATCAGCCCCAGCATTTT. Protein product: CASSWLDMALGSNQPQHF.

This clonotype was observed a handful of times. The chain carries TRBV20-1 and TRBJ1-3; no clear D gene. Trimming removed 6 bases from V and 0 bases from J, with 15 bases in between. The CDR3 runs to 15 residues. Germline loops: CDR1 DFQATT, CDR2 SNEGSKA (reference sequence). The CDR3 region is CSATLAVSSGNTIYF. CDR3 nucleotide sequence: TGCAGTGCCACCCTGGCAGTAAGCTCTGGAAACACCATATATTTT.

The V and J genes are TRBV10-3 and TRBJ2-5; 9 bases align to TRBD2. This CDR3 spans 18 amino acids. The ends lost 3 bases at V and 0 bases at J; junction bases unmatched: 11. Germline CDR1 reads ENHRY; CDR2 reads SYGVKD. DNA of the CDR3: TGTGCCATCAGTGATTCCCTAGCGGGGCCCTTGTACCAAGAGACCCAGTACTTC. Its protein product is CAISDSLAGPLYQETQYF.

The chain links TRBV29-1 to TRBJ1-1; D is uncertain. CDR1 is SQVTM, CDR2 ANQGSEA, per germline. Trimming removed 3 bases from V and 7 bases from J, with 9 bases in between. CDR3 size: 11 residues. This chain's CDR3 is CSVESPGEAFF. In nucleotides, the CDR3 is TGCAGCGTTGAGTCGCCGGGTGAAGCTTTCTTT.

This clonotype turned up a few times. The chain joins TRBV7-2 to TRBJ2-7; D unclear. Trimming pared 0 bases from V and 2 bases from J, leaving 11 bases between. Germline V gene lookup returns CDR1 SGHTA and CDR2 FQGNSA. The CDR3 is 15 residues long. The DNA of the CDR3 is TGTGCCAGCAGCTTAGCAGGATTACAACCCTACGAGCAGTACTTC. Translating it yields CASSLAGLQPYEQYF.

J is TRBJ1-1 and V is TRBV10-3, with D tentatively TRBD1 (5 bases). V lost 6 bases and J lost 0, with 20 bases in between. This CDR3 has 17 amino acids. CDR1 and CDR2 from the germline V gene are ENHRY and SYGVKD. The CDR3 region has the DNA TGTGCCATCAGCCCTCAGGGTTCCGAGAGGGTGAACACTGAAGCTTTCTTT. Translated: CAISPQGSERVNTEAFF.

This clonotype was seen a handful of times. The rearrangement joins TRBV5-1 to TRBJ1-6; a weak D match, TRBD1 (6 bases). Trimming stripped 2 bases from V and 5 bases from J, with 11 bases between. The CDR3 spans 15 residues. CDR1 is SGHRS, CDR2 YFSETQ, per germline. CDR3 residues: CASSFGGLDNSPLHF. DNA for the CDR3: TGCGCCAGCAGCTTCGGGGGCTTGGATAATTCACCCCTCCACTTT.

A note on this clonotype: A much larger clone differs by one base, so this may be a read error. The rearrangement links TRBV5-1 to TRBJ2-5, with D maybe TRBD1 (5 bases). The tail of the sequence fits TRBJ2-7 better, so the J call may be wrong. This CDR3 is built from 14 residues. Germline CDR1 SGHRS, CDR2 YFSETQ. The CDR3 DNA follows: TGCGCCACCAGCTTGGGGCAGGGCTCCTACGAGCAGTACTTC. It specifies CATSLGQGSYEQYF.

J is TRBJ1-5 and V is TRBV7-2, with a tentative D call TRBD1 (5 bases). V lost 2 bases, J lost 9 bases, and 11 bases lay in between. Per the germline V gene, CDR1 is SGHTA and CDR2 is FQGNSA. This CDR3 spans 13 amino acids. The CDR3 nucleotides read TGTGCCAGCAGCTTAACAGGTCCGGGGCCCCAGCATTTT. As protein: CASSLTGPGPQHF.

This clonotype was seen at least ten times. The chain has TRBV25-1 and TRBJ1-2; D is ambiguous. Germline assignment: CDR1 MGHDK and CDR2 SYGVNS. The CDR3 has 14 amino acids. Trimming took off 3 bases at V and 4 bases at J, with 12 bases between the two ends. CDR3 nucleotide sequence: TGTGCCAGCAGTGAGGGCAGCTCCCTCTATGGCTACACCTTC. Its protein is CASSEGSSLYGYTF.

This clonotype was seen a handful of times. The chain employs TRBV28 and TRBJ1-6; D is perhaps TRBD1 (6 bases). V was pared by 9 bases and J by 8 bases, with 14 bases between. This CDR3 region has 13 residues. Germline V CDR1 and CDR2: MDHEN, SYDVKM. The CDR3 reads CASTTGIYSPLHF. The CDR3 nucleotides read TGTGCCAGTACCACAGGGATTTATTCACCCCTCCACTTT.

V gene TRBV6-1 combines with J gene TRBJ1-2; D remains ambiguous. CDR3 length: 16 residues. Trimming removed 2 bases at V and 8 bases at J, with 21 bases between. Germline V gene lookup returns CDR1 MNHNS and CDR2 SASEGT. The CDR3 DNA reads as TGTGCCAGCAGTGAAAGGGCGGGCAGGTCCACCCTAGGCTACACCTTC. Amino acids: CASSERAGRSTLGYTF.

As regards this clonotype: Germline is not matched at one junction end, which may reflect a read error. The chain employs TRBV7-2 and TRBJ2-7; D gene unclear. The better agreement between TRBJ2-1 and the DNA end casts doubt on the J call. The CDR3 has 12 amino acids. The V gene's germline CDR1 is SGHTA and CDR2 FQGNSA. The CDR3 protein is CVSSLLGNGQFF. CDR3 sequence (DNA): TGTGTCAGCAGCTTACTGGGGAATGGGCAGTTCTTC.

A word on this clonotype: A read error may explain this, as a much larger clone is one base away. The V and J genes are TRBV20-1 and TRBJ2-3; tentative D call: TRBD2 (5 bases). The CDR3 is 14 amino acids. The ends were cut back, 6 bases at V and 2 bases at J, with 15 bases in the middle. Germline loops: CDR1 DFQATT, CDR2 SNEGSKA (reference sequence). The CDR3 loop is CSAPTGGYTDTQYF. The CDR3 coding sequence is TGCAGTGCGCCAACGGGCGGGTACACAGATACGCAGTATTTT.

This clonotype occurred a few times. The chain carries TRBV29-1 and TRBJ1-1; maybe TRBD1 (5 bases). The CDR3 contains 14 residues. Germline assignment: CDR1 SQVTM and CDR2 ANQGSEA. Trimming removed 3 bases from V and 1 base from J, with 12 bases in between. The CDR3 DNA reads TGCAGCGTTGATCCAGGGAGAGGGAACACTGAAGCTTTCTTT. This translates into CSVDPGRGNTEAFF.

The gene calls are TRBV7-2 and TRBJ2-6; D may correspond to TRBD1 or TRBD2 (5 bases each). Germline values: CDR1 SGHTA, CDR2 FQGNSA. Trimming took off 6 bases at V and 4 bases at J, with 16 bases between the two ends. This CDR3 spans 16 amino acids. CDR3 region: CASSPGPSEGANVLTF. The CDR3 bases are TGTGCCAGCAGTCCGGGGCCCTCGGAAGGGGCCAACGTCCTGACTTTC.

This clonotype was counted between two and nine times. This chain joins TRBV12-3 or TRBV12-4 and TRBJ2-5, with TRBD2 matching over 8 bases. TRBJ2-1 matches the DNA end more closely, so the J call is doubtful. This CDR3 contains 15 residues. The CDR3 nucleotides read TGTGCCAGCAGTTTCTTCGGGGGGGCAAGGAATGAGCAGTTCTTC. It codes for CASSFFGGARNEQFF.